This T cell receptor beta chain is from a study of T cell responses to AZD1222 COVID-19 vaccine. Findings and limits, study-wide: Among vaccine-associated CD4 TCRs, coverage spanned spike, with dominance at 160-218 and 743-854.

Method: immunoSEQ multiplex PCR; TCRdb's copy keeps in-frame clones and lacks some. The sample holds fewer than 150,000 clones, 85% to 90% seen once. As regards this clone: No antigen is known for it.

The CDR3 consists of 12 residues. Germline V gene lookup returns CDR1 SGDLS and CDR2 YYNGEE. The ends were cut back, 0 bases at V and 6 bases at J, with 6 bases in the middle. The chain is built from TRBV9 and TRBJ1-2; D not certain. The receptor's source is an adult who received the AZD1222 COVID-19 vaccine. This material consisted of peripheral blood, taken 28 days after the second AZD1222 dose. This CDR3 is CASSVDEHGYTF. The CDR3 region has the DNA TGTGCCAGCAGCGTAGACGAACATGGCTACACCTTC.